This is a list of T cell receptor beta chains from one sample in a study of vaccination effects on CD4 cells after COVID-19. Clones were sequenced by immunoSEQ multiplex PCR, and TCRdb holds only the in-frame ones, with some missing. The sample holds about 48,000 clones; about four fifths are singletons and the top ten take roughly 16%. These receptors' targets are unknown. The sequencing used CD4+ T cells from PBMCs cultured with HCoV-OC43 spike peptides, collected after COVID-19 vaccination. The receptors stem from a human donor who received a COVID-19 vaccine. CDR3s include the opening cysteine and the closing phenylalanine or tryptophan. Each record gives: V gene, D gene, clone size, J gene, CDR3 protein, CDR3 DNA. D genes are given only for firm matches. Some rows mark clone size as missing; the rest say once, few, many or name a class of expanded clone.

V: TRBV2
D: NA
size: few
J: TRBJ1-4
CDR3: CASSAFSWTEVTNEKLFF
DNA: TGTGCCAGCAGTGCTTTCTCGTGGACAGAAGTAACTAATGAAAAACTGTTTTTT

V: TRBV11-3
D: NA
size: few
J: TRBJ2-2
CDR3: CASSLDQGGTLNTGELFF
DNA: TGTGCCAGCAGCTTAGATCAGGGGGGGACCCTAAACACCGGGGAGCTGTTTTTT

V: TRBV18
D: NA
size: NA
J: TRBJ1-5
CDR3: CASSPRGAGNQPQHF
DNA: TGTGCCAGCTCACCACGGGGGGCGGGTAATCAGCCCCAGCATTTT

V: TRBV18
D: NA
size: NA
J: TRBJ2-2
CDR3: CASSPNQDTGELFF
DNA: TGTGCCAGCTCACCAAATCAGGACACCGGGGAGCTGTTTTTT

V: TRBV18
D: NA
size: NA
J: TRBJ1-5
CDR3: CASSPGAPSNQPQHF
DNA: TGTGCCAGCTCACCAGGGGCCCCAAGTAATCAGCCCCAGCATTTT

V: TRBV7-9
D: NA
size: NA
J: TRBJ2-2
CDR3: CASSPTGTDTGELFF
DNA: TGTGCCAGCAGCCCTACAGGGACCGACACCGGGGAGCTGTTTTTT

V: TRBV6-5
D: NA
size: few
J: TRBJ1-1
CDR3: CASHRTGLTEAFF
DNA: TGTGCCAGCCATAGGACCGGGCTCACTGAAGCTTTCTTT

V: TRBV6-6
D: TRBD1
size: NA
J: TRBJ1-2
CDR3: CARGSRGRNYGYTF
DNA: TGTGCCCGGGGTAGCAGGGGGAGAAACTATGGCTACACCTTC

V: TRBV12-3/TRBV12-4
D: NA
size: NA
J: TRBJ2-4
CDR3: CASSEDGKNIQYF
DNA: TGTGCCAGCAGCGAGGACGGGAAAAACATTCAGTACTTC

V: TRBV24-1
D: NA
size: NA
J: TRBJ2-2
CDR3: CATSDAQGGAGELFF
DNA: TGTGCCACCAGTGACGCACAGGGGGGGGCCGGGGAGCTGTTTTTT

V: TRBV5-6
D: TRBD1
size: NA
J: TRBJ1-6
CDR3: CASSLGTGFSPLHF
DNA: TGTGCCAGCAGCTTGGGGACAGGGTTCTCACCCCTCCACTTT

V: TRBV2
D: TRBD2
size: NA
J: TRBJ2-7
CDR3: CASSGIGIAGGAYEQYF
DNA: TGTGCCAGCAGTGGTATCGGGATAGCGGGAGGGGCTTACGAGCAGTACTTC

V: TRBV7-7
D: TRBD2
size: NA
J: TRBJ2-2
CDR3: CASSFSTSGNTGELFF
DNA: TGTGCCAGCAGCTTTAGTACTAGCGGAAACACCGGGGAGCTGTTTTTT

V: TRBV15
D: NA
size: NA
J: TRBJ2-3
CDR3: CATSRGTDKTDTQYF
DNA: TGTGCCACCAGCAGAGGGACGGACAAGACAGATACGCAGTATTTT

V: TRBV4-2
D: NA
size: NA
J: TRBJ2-5
CDR3: CASSHGTGPGETQYF
DNA: TGTGCCAGCAGCCATGGGACTGGACCAGGAGAGACCCAGTACTTC

V: TRBV10-3
D: NA
size: NA
J: TRBJ1-5
CDR3: CAISEDISNQPQHF
DNA: TGTGCCATCAGTGAGGACATTAGCAATCAGCCCCAGCATTTT

V: TRBV9
D: NA
size: many
J: TRBJ1-1
CDR3: CASSVDDRSGDTNTEAFF
DNA: TGTGCCAGCAGCGTAGACGATAGGTCAGGGGACACAAACACTGAAGCTTTCTTT

V: TRBV9
D: TRBD1
size: NA
J: TRBJ1-1
CDR3: CASSGRQGLMNTEAFF
DNA: TGTGCCAGCAGCGGGCGACAGGGGCTGATGAACACTGAAGCTTTCTTT

V: TRBV18
D: TRBD1
size: NA
J: TRBJ1-4
CDR3: CASSMTGPNEKLFF
DNA: TGTGCCAGCTCAATGACAGGGCCTAATGAAAAACTGTTTTTT

V: TRBV4-2
D: TRBD1
size: NA
J: TRBJ1-5
CDR3: CASSPTGGGNQPQHF
DNA: TGTGCCAGCAGCCCCACAGGGGGCGGGAATCAGCCCCAGCATTTT

V: TRBV5-1
D: NA
size: NA
J: TRBJ2-3
CDR3: CASSLDQSTDTQYF
DNA: TGCGCCAGCAGCTTGGACCAGAGCACAGATACGCAGTATTTT

V: TRBV12-3/TRBV12-4
D: TRBD2
size: NA
J: TRBJ2-1
CDR3: CASSQRLAGVYFF
DNA: TGTGCCAGCAGCCAGAGACTAGCGGGAGTATACTTCTTC

V: TRBV19
D: NA
size: NA
J: TRBJ1-1
CDR3: CATLPEPNTEAFF
DNA: TGTGCCACCCTGCCGGAACCGAACACTGAAGCTTTCTTT

V: TRBV5-1
D: TRBD2
size: NA
J: TRBJ2-7
CDR3: CASSPGGWSGRKVTYEQYF
DNA: TGCGCCAGCAGCCCCGGGGGGTGGAGCGGGAGGAAGGTGACCTACGAGCAGTACTTC

V: TRBV25-1
D: TRBD1
size: NA
J: TRBJ1-3
CDR3: CASSDGTAIPISGNTIYF
DNA: TGTGCCAGCAGTGACGGGACAGCTATACCTATCTCTGGAAACACCATATATTTT

V: TRBV27
D: TRBD2
size: NA
J: TRBJ2-7
CDR3: CASSLAGGPSYEQYF
DNA: TGTGCCAGCAGCCTAGCGGGAGGGCCGTCCTACGAGCAGTACTTC

V: TRBV21-1
D: NA
size: NA
J: TRBJ1-3
CDR3: CASSKQGTGNTIYF
DNA: TGTGCCAGCAGCAAACAGGGGACTGGAAACACCATATATTTT

V: TRBV27
D: NA
size: NA
J: TRBJ1-5
CDR3: CASSLTGVGDQPQHF
DNA: TGTGCCAGCAGTTTAACGGGGGTTGGGGATCAGCCCCAGCATTTT

V: TRBV5-1
D: NA
size: NA
J: TRBJ1-1
CDR3: CASSGQVNTEAFF
DNA: TGCGCCAGCAGCGGTCAGGTAAACACTGAAGCTTTCTTT

V: TRBV6-6
D: TRBD2
size: NA
J: TRBJ2-1
CDR3: CASSYGTSGRDNEQFF
DNA: TGTGCCAGCAGTTACGGGACTAGCGGGAGAGACAATGAGCAGTTCTTC

V: TRBV19
D: TRBD1
size: NA
J: TRBJ2-7
CDR3: CASSIGNRGLYEQYF
DNA: TGTGCCAGTAGTATCGGGAACAGGGGGCTTTACGAGCAGTACTTC

V: TRBV29-1
D: TRBD2
size: NA
J: TRBJ2-3
CDR3: CSVASGYGTDTQYF
DNA: TGCAGCGTTGCTAGCGGGTATGGCACAGATACGCAGTATTTT

V: TRBV18
D: TRBD2
size: NA
J: TRBJ2-1
CDR3: CASSRDLTSGSHEQFF
DNA: TGTGCCAGCTCACGGGACTTGACTAGCGGGAGCCATGAGCAGTTCTTC

V: TRBV29-1
D: TRBD1
size: NA
J: TRBJ1-5
CDR3: CSAGTGSNQPQHF
DNA: TGCAGCGCCGGGACAGGCAGCAATCAGCCCCAGCATTTT

V: TRBV10-1
D: NA
size: few
J: TRBJ2-5
CDR3: CASSSDQQETQYF
DNA: TGCGCCAGCAGCTCTGACCAGCAAGAGACCCAGTACTTC

V: TRBV2
D: TRBD2
size: NA
J: TRBJ2-1
CDR3: CASNLAEYNEQFF
DNA: TGTGCCAGCAATCTAGCGGAATACAATGAGCAGTTCTTC

V: TRBV9
D: TRBD1
size: few
J: TRBJ2-5
CDR3: CASSPNPGGQQQETQYF
DNA: TGTGCCAGCAGCCCAAACCCTGGGGGACAGCAGCAAGAGACCCAGTACTTC

V: TRBV6-1
D: NA
size: once
J: TRBJ2-2
CDR3: CASSERVVIAGELFF
DNA: TGTGCCAGCAGTGAACGGGTGGTCATCGCCGGGGAGCTGTTTTTT

V: TRBV18
D: NA
size: NA
J: TRBJ2-1
CDR3: CASSPNRQVSYNEQFF
DNA: TGTGCCAGCTCACCAAACCGACAAGTCTCCTACAATGAGCAGTTCTTC

V: TRBV20-1
D: TRBD1
size: few
J: TRBJ1-3
CDR3: CSASNADRGQGNTIYF
DNA: TGCAGTGCTAGTAACGCAGACAGGGGGCAAGGAAACACCATATATTTT

V: TRBV6-5
D: NA
size: NA
J: TRBJ2-2
CDR3: CASSYRENTGELFF
DNA: TGTGCCAGCAGCTACAGGGAGAACACCGGGGAGCTGTTTTTT

V: TRBV29-1
D: NA
size: NA
J: TRBJ1-2
CDR3: CSVVSPGRGDYGYTF
DNA: TGCAGCGTTGTTTCACCAGGGAGAGGGGACTATGGCTACACCTTC

V: TRBV5-1
D: NA
size: NA
J: TRBJ1-2
CDR3: CASSPPAANYGYTF
DNA: TGCGCCAGCAGTCCCCCCGCAGCTAACTATGGCTACACCTTC

V: TRBV7-8
D: NA
size: few
J: TRBJ2-7
CDR3: CASSLEGYSYEQYF
DNA: TGTGCCAGCAGCTTGGAGGGGTACTCCTACGAGCAGTACTTC